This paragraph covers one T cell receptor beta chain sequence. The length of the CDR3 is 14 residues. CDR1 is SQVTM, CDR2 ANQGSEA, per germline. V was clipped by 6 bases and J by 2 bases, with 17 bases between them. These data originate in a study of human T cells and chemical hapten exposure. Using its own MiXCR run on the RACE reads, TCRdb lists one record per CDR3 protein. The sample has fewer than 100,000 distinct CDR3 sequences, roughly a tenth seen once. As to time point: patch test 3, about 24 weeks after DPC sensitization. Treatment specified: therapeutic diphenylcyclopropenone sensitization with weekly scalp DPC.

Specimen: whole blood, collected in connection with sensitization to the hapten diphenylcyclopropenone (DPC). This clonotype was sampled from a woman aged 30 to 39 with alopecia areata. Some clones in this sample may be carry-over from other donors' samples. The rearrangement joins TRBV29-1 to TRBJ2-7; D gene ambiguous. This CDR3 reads CSVVSTRWTYEQYF. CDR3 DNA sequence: TGCAGCGTAGTGTCCACTCGGTGGACCTACGAGCAGTACTTC.